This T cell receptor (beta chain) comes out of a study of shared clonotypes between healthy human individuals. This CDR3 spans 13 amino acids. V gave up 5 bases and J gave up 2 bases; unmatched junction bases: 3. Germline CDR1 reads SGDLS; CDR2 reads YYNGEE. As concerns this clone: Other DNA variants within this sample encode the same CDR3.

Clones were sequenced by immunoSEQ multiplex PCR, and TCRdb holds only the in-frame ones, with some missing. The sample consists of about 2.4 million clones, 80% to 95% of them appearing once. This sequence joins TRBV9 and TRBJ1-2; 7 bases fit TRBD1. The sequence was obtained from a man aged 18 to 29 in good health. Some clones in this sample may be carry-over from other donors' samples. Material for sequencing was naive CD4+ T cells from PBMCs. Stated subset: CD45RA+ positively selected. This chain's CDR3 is CASSVQGNYGYTF. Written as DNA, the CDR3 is TGTGCCAGCAGTGTACAGGGGAACTATGGCTACACCTTC.